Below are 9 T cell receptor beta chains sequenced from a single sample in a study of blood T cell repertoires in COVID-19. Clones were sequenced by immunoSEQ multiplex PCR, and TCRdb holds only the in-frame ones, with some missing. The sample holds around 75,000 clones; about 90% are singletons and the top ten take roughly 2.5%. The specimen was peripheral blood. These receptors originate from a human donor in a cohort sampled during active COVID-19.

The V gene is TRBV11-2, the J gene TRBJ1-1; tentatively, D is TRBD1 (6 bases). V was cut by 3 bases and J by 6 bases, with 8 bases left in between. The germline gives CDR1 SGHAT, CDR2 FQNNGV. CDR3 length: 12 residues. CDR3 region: CASSFNRAEAFF. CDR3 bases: TGTGCCAGCAGCTTTAACAGGGCTGAAGCTTTCTTT.

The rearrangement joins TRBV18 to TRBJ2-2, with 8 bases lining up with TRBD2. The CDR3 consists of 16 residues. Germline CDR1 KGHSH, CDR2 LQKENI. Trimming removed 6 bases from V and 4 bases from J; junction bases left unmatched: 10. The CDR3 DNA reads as TGTGCCAGCTCCCAAAGCGGGGGCATCCGCACCGGGGAGCTGTTTTTT. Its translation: CASSQSGGIRTGELFF.

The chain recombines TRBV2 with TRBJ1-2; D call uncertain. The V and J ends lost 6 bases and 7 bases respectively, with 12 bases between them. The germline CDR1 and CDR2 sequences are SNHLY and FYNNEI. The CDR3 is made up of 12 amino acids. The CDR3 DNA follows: TGTGCCAGCAGGACGGAGGGAGGTGGCTACACCTTC. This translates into CASRTEGGGYTF.

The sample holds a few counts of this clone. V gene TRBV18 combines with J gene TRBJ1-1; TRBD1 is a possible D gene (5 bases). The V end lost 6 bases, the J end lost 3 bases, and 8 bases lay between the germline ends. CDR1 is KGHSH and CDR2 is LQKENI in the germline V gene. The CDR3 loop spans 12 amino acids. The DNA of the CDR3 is TGTGCCAGCTCCGACAGATACACTGAAGCTTTCTTT. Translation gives CASSDRYTEAFF.

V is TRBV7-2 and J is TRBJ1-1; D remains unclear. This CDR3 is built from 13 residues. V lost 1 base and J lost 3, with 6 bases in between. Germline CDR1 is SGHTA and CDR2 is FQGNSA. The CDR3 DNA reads TGTGCCAGCAGCTTAGACCGCGACACTGAAGCTTTCTTT. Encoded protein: CASSLDRDTEAFF.

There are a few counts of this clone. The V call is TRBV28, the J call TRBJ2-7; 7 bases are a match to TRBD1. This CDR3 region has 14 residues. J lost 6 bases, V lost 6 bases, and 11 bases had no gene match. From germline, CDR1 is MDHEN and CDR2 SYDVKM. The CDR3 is CASSLRQGSAEQYF. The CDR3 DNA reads TGTGCCAGCAGCCTAAGACAGGGATCCGCCGAGCAGTACTTC.

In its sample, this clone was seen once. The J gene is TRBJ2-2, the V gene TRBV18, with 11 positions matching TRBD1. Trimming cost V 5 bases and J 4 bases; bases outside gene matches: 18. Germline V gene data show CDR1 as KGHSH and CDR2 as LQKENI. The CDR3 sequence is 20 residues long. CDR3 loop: CASSTRRTGGQTGSTGELFF. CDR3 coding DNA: TGTGCCAGCTCAACAAGACGGACAGGGGGCCAAACAGGTTCCACCGGGGAGCTGTTTTTT.

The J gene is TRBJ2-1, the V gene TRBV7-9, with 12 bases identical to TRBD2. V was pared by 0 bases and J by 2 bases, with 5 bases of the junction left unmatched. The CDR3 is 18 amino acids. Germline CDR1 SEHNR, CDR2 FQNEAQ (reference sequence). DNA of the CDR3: TGTGCCAGCAGCTTAGCTCTAGCGGGAGGGCCCACCTACAATGAGCAGTTCTTC. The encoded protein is CASSLALAGGPTYNEQFF.

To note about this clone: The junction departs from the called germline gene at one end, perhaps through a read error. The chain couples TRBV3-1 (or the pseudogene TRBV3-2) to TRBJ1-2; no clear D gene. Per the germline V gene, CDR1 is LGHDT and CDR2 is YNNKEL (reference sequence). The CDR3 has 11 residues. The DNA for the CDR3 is TGTGCCAGCAGCGGTGAGGGAGGAGCCTCCTTC. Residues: CASSGEGGASF.